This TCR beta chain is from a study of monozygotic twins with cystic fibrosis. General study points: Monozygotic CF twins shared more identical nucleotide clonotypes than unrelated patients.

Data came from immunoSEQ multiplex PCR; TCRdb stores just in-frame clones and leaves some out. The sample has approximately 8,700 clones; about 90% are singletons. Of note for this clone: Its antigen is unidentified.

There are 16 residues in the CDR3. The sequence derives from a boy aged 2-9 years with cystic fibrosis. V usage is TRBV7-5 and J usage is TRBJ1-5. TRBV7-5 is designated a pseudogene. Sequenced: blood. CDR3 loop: CARSCRSPPPIKPQHF. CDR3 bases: TGTGCCAGAAGCTGCCGTTCTCCCCCGCCAATCAAGCCCCAGCATTTT.